This T cell receptor (beta chain) originates from a study of T cell responses to AZD1222 COVID-19 vaccine. Overall study results and limits: Increases in Spike-specific TCR breadth and depth were seen after two AZD1222 doses.

This CDR3 contains 12 residues. The V gene lost 4 bases and the J gene lost 0 bases, with 4 bases spanning the gap. Germline CDR1 MNHEY, CDR2 SMNVEV (reference sequence). Comment on this clone: Its antigen is unidentified.

The data were produced by immunoSEQ multiplex PCR, yet TCRdb's version contains in-frame clones alone and is incomplete. The sample has 75,000 to 100,000 clones; roughly 90% are singletons. The sample in question was peripheral blood, obtained on day 0 of AZD1222 vaccination. V and J are TRBV27 and TRBJ2-7; D not certain. The sequence derives from an adult in good health. Written as DNA, the CDR3 is TGTGCCAGCAGTTCTCACTCCTACGAGCAGTACTTC. It codes for CASSSHSYEQYF.